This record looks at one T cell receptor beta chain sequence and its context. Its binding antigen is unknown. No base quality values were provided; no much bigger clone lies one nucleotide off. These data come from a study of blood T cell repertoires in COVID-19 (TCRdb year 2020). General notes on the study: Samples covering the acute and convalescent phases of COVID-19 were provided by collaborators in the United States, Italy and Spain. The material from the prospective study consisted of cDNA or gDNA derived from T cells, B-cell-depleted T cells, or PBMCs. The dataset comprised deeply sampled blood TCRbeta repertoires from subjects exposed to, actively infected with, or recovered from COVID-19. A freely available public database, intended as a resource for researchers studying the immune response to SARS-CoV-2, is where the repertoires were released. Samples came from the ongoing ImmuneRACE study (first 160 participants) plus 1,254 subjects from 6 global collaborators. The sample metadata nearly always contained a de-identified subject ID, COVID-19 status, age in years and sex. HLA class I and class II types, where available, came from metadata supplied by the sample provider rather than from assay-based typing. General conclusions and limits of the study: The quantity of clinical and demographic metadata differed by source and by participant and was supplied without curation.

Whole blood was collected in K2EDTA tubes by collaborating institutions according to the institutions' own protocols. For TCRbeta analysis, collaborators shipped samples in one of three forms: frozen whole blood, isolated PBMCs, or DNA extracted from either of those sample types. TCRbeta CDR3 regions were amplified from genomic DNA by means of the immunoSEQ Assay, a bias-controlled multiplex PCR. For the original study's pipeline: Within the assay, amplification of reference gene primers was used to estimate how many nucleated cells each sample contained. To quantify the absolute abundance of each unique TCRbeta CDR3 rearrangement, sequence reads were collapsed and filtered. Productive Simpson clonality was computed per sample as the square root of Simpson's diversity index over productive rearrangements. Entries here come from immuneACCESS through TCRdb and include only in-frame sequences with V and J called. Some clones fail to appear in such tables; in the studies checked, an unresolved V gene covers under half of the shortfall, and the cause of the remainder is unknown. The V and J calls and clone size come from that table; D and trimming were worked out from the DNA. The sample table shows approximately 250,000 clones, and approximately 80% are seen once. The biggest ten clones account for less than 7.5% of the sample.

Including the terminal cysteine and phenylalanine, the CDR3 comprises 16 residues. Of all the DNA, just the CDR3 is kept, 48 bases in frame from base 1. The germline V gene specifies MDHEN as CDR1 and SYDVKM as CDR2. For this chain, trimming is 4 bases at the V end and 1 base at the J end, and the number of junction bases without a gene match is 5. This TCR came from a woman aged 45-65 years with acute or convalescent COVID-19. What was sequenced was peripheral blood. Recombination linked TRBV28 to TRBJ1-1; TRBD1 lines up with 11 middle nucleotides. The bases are TGTGCCAGCAGTTCTGGGGGACAGGGGGGGAACACTGAAGCTTTCTTT. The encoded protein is CASSSGGQGGNTEAFF.